This T cell receptor beta chain was sequenced in a study of STAT5B mutations in CD4+ large granular lymphocyte leukemia. Study-level points and caveats: Patient CD4-sorted repertoires stayed more clonal than healthy ones after leukemic-clone removal.

Patients had CD4+ T-LGLL, from Padova, Helsinki and Shinshu. The survey-level immunoSEQ assay was used. Original analysis: Putative leukemic clones, approximately 60 in all, each exceeded 5% of the repertoire. The protocol was immunoSEQ multiplex PCR, while the TCRdb copy is restricted to in-frame clones and leaves out a portion. V and J calls and clone size are copied from that table; D and trimming were computed from the DNA. The repertoire holds 8,100 or so clones, with approximately 83% as singletons. In this sample, this clone turned up a few times. Antigen: not known. CDR1 and CDR2 from the germline V gene are SNHLY and FYNNEI. V shed 6 bases, J shed 3 bases, and the junction held 9 bases outside the gene matches. The CDR3 is 15 amino acids.

Sequencing was performed on PBMCs. The rearrangement joins TRBV2 to TRBJ2-7, with 9 bases aligning to TRBD1. This TCR came from a woman aged 60-70 years with CD4+ T-cell large granular lymphocyte leukemia. The CDR3 sequence is CASRQPGQGRYEQYF. CDR3 DNA sequence: TGTGCCAGCAGGCAACCGGGACAGGGACGCTACGAGCAGTACTTC.